This T cell receptor beta chain appears in the sequencing data of a study of blood T cell repertoires in COVID-19. Across the whole study: In each case, the material was cDNA or gDNA derived from T cells, B-cell-depleted T cells, or PBMCs.

All enrollees were roughly 18 to 100 years old and from 20 to 30 US areas. Original methodology: Using reference gene primer amplification, nucleated cell counts were estimated. Some clones are missing from TCRdb's copy, which holds only in-frame ones; the method was immunoSEQ multiplex PCR. Clone size and V and J calls were adopted from that table, with D and trimming inferred from the DNA. The sample lists 250,000 or so clones, roughly nine tenths occurring once. This receptor was taken from a human donor in a cohort exposed to, infected with or recovered from COVID-19 (not recorded which). The donor label of this sample is uncertain. The material sequenced was PBMCs or T cells enriched from blood (not recorded which).

CDR3 nucleotides: TGTGCCTGGAGTATCGGCGGGCACGCTACCGGGGAGCTGTTTTTT. Translation: CAWSIGGHATGELFF. This chain connects TRBV30 to TRBJ2-2, with D tentatively TRBD2 (5 bases). The CDR3 contains 15 residues. Trimming stripped 2 bases from V and 5 bases from J, with 15 bases between. CDR1 GTSNPN and CDR2 SVGIG come from the germline V gene (reference sequence).